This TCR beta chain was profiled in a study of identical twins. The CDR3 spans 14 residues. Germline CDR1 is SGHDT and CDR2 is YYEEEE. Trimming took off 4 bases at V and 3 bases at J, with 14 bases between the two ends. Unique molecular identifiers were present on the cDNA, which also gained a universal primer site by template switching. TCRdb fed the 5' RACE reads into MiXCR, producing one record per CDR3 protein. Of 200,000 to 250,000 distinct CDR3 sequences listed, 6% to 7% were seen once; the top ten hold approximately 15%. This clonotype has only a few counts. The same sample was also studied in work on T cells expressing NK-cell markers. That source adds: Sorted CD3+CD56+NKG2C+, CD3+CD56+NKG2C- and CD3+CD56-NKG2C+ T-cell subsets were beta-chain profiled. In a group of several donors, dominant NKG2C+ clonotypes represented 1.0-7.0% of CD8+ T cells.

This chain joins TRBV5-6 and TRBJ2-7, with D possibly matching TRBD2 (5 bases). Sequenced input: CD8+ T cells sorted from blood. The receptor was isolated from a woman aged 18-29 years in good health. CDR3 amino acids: CASSLPGSLYEQYF. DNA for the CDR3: TGTGCCAGCAGCCTGCCGGGATCTCTCTACGAGCAGTACTTC.